The 5 T cell receptor beta chains below were found in one sample sequenced in a study of T cell clonality in common variable immunodeficiency. Profiled with immunoSEQ multiplex PCR; TCRdb holds only in-frame clones, not every one. Observed are roughly 50,000 clones, no singletons, with the top ten taking around 3.7%. The specimen sequenced was peripheral blood mononuclear cells. These receptors were obtained from a person aged 18-70 years in good health.

The sample holds many counts of this clone. Coverage ceases 3 residues before the CDR3 finishes, and the germline J gene fills in the end. The chain recombines TRBV20-1 with TRBJ2-4; 12 bases are a match to TRBD2. This CDR3 has 17 amino acids. Germline CDR1 and CDR2: DFQATT and SNEGSKA (reference sequence). The CDR3 is CSARDPSGRAEQETQYF. Incomplete CDR3 DNA: TGCAGTGCTAGAGATCCTAGCGGGAGGGCCGAACAAGAGACT.

This clone was seen at least ten times. The observed sequence ends 3 residues before the CDR3 terminus, with the missing tail filled in from the germline J gene. The J gene is TRBJ2-3, the V gene TRBV20-1, with 11 bases aligning to TRBD2. Looked up from germline, CDR1 is DFQATT and CDR2 is SNEGSKA (reference sequence). Trimming at V came to 2 bases and at J to 0 bases, leaving 10 bases not matched to a gene. The CDR3 totals 18 residues. The sequenced part of the CDR3 DNA is TGCAGTGCTAGACTAGCGGGAGGAGGGGGGCTAAGCACAGATACG. Translated, it gives CSARLAGGGGLSTDT. The full CDR3 protein is CSARLAGGGGLSTDTQYF.

This clone was observed at least ten times. Coverage ceases 3 residues before the CDR3 finishes, and the germline J gene fills in the end. The chain recombines TRBV5-5 with TRBJ2-7; D is ambiguous. Germline V gives CDR1 SGHKS, CDR2 YYEKEE (reference sequence). The CDR3 has 13 residues. Trimming shortened V by 2 bases and J by 4 bases, and 10 bases separated the two germline ends. The CDR3 here is CASSFQQNYEQYF. CDR3 bases read: TGTGCCAGCAGCTTTCAACAGAATTACGAG.

This clone was seen only a few times. The read ends 3 residues early relative to the CDR3; the germline J gene fills the gap. The J gene is TRBJ1-2, the V gene TRBV7-2; the D is unclear. Germline loops: CDR1 SGHTA, CDR2 FQGNSA. The CDR3 has 14 amino acids. The CDR3 spells CASSISLGVNDYTF. The sequenced part of the CDR3 DNA is TGTGCCAGCAGCATATCATTGGGCGTAAATGAC.

This clone appeared many times. The read halts 3 residues ahead of the CDR3 end, with the missing end drawn from the germline J gene. The gene calls are TRBV7-9 and TRBJ2-1; D remains unclear. Germline assignment: CDR1 SEHNR and CDR2 FQNEAQ (reference sequence). V was clipped by 5 bases and J by 6 bases, with 8 bases between them. The CDR3 totals 12 residues. CDR3 protein: CASSPLLNEQFF. CDR3 DNA, as far as it was read: TGTGCCAGCAGCCCCCTACTCAATGAG. Supplemented by reference TRBV7-9 and TRBJ2-1, the full variable domain reads DTGVSQNPRHKITKRGQNVTFRCDPISEHNRLYWYRQTLGQGPEFLTYFQNEAQLEKSRLLSDRFSAERPKGSFSTLEIQRTEQGDSAMYLCASSPLLNEQFFGPGTRLTVL.